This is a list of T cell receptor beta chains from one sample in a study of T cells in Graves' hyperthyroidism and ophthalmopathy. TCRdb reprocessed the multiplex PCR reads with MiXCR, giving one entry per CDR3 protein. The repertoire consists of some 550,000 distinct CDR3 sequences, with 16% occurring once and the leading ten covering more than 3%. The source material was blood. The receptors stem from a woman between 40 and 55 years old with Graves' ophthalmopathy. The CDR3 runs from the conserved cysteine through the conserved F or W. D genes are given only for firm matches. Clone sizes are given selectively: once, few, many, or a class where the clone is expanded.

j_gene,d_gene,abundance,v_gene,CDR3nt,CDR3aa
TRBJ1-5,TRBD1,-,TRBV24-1,TGTGCCACCAGTGATGGGACCGGGACAGTGGAATATAGCAATCAGCCCCAGCATTTT,CATSDGTGTVEYSNQPQHF
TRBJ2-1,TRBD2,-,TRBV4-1,TGCGCCAGCAGCCAAACTAGCGGGAGTGGGCACAATGAGCAGTTCTTC,CASSQTSGSGHNEQFF
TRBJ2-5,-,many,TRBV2,TGTGCCAGCAGTGATGATGGACTCCCGGACACCCAGTACTTC,CASSDDGLPDTQYF
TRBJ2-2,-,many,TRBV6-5,TGTGCCAGCAGTTACAGGGAGCCGGGTACCGGGGAGCTGTTTTTT,CASSYREPGTGELFF
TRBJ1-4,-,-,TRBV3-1,TGTGCCAGCCAAGGCGAAGAAAAACTGTTTTTT,CASQGEEKLFF
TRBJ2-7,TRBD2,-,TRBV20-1,TGCAGTGCTAGGGGGGGTACTAGCGGCTACGAGCAGTACTTC,CSARGGTSGYEQYF
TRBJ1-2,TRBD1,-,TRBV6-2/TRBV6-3,TGTGCCAGCAGGTCTGACAGGGCATGGGGCTACACCTTC,CASRSDRAWGYTF
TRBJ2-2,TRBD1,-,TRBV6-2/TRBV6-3,TGTGCCAGCAGTAAACCGGGACAGGGGCCTTACACCGGGGAGCTGTTTTTT,CASSKPGQGPYTGELFF
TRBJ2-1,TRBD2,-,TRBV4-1,TGCGCCAGCAGCCAAGCCGGGACTAGCGGGGACAATGAGCAGTTCTTC,CASSQAGTSGDNEQFF
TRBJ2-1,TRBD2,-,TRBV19,TGTGCCAGTAGTATAGGTCCTAGCGGATCCTACAATGAGCAGTTCTTC,CASSIGPSGSYNEQFF
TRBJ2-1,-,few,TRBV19,TGTGCCAGTAATTGGGGGGCGACCTACAATGAGCAGTTCTTC,CASNWGATYNEQFF
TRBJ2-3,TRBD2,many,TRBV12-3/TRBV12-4,TGTGCCAGCAGTTTATCCCTAACGGGGGGGAGCACAGATACGCAGTATTTT,CASSLSLTGGSTDTQYF
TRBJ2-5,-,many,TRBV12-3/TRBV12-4,TGTGCCAGCAGTCCCCAGACGATACAAGAGACCCAGTACTTC,CASSPQTIQETQYF
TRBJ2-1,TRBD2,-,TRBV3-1,TGTGCCAGCAGCCCCTACTATCGGGAGGGAGGCAATGAGCAGTTCTTC,CASSPYYREGGNEQFF
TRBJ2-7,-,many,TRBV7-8,TGTGCCAGCAGCCTGAGCCTTAGCTCCTACGAGCAGTACTTC,CASSLSLSSYEQYF
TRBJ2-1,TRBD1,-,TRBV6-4,TGTGCCAGCGGGACAGACAATGAGCAGTTCTTC,CASGTDNEQFF
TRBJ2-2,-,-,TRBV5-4,TGTGCCAGCAGCTCGATTAAAACCAGGGGTTTAATCGGGGAGCTGTTTTTT,CASSSIKTRGLIGELFF
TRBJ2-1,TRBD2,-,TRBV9,TGTGCCAGCCCAACCGCCCGGACTAGCGCATACAATGAGCAGTTCTTC,CASPTARTSAYNEQFF
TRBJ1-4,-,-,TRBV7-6,TGTGCCAGCAGCCGGGACACCCAAAATGAAAAACTGTTTTTT,CASSRDTQNEKLFF
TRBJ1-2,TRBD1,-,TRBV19,TGTGCCAGTAGTATGACAGGGGGCGTCAACTATGGCTACACCTTC,CASSMTGGVNYGYTF
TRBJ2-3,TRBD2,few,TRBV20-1,TGCAGTGCGGAAATACTAGCGGGAGCAGATGATACGCAGTATTTT,CSAEILAGADDTQYF
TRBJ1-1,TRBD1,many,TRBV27,TGTGCCAGCAGTTCAGCAGGGACAGGGTTGGCTGAAGCTTTCTTT,CASSSAGTGLAEAFF
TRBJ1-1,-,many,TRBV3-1,TGTGCCAGCAGCCAACTGGGGCGGGGTTTGAACACTGAAGCTTTCTTT,CASSQLGRGLNTEAFF
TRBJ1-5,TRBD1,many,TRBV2,TGTGCCAGCAGTGAATGGGGACAGGGAAATCAGCCCCAGCATTTT,CASSEWGQGNQPQHF
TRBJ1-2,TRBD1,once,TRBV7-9,TGTGCCAGCAGTTCCCAGGACAGGGCTGGCTATGGCTACACCTTC,CASSSQDRAGYGYTF
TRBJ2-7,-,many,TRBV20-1,TGCAGTGCTAGAGCCGTACGGGGTCTCTACGAGCAGTACTTC,CSARAVRGLYEQYF
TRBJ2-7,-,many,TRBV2,TGTGCCAGCAGTAGCGAGAGCTCCTACGAGCAGTACTTC,CASSSESSYEQYF
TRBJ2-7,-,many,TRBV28,TGTGCCAGCGCAGTTTATGGGGGCAGGGGCTACGAGCAGTACTTC,CASAVYGGRGYEQYF
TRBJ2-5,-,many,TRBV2,TGTGCCAGCAGCTACGGGACACCCGGAGAGACCCAGTACTTC,CASSYGTPGETQYF
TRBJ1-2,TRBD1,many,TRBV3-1,TGTGCCAGCAGTCAAGGAGTTTGGGACAGGGGTTATGGCTACACCTTC,CASSQGVWDRGYGYTF
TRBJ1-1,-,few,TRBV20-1,TGCAGTGCTCTCAGGGCAGGTCTCACGAGGGGGACTGAAGCTTTCTTT,CSALRAGLTRGTEAFF
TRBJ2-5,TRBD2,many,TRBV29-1,TGCAGCGTTGTGGGCATCCCGGGACTAGCGGGGCCGGGGGAGACCCAGTACTTC,CSVVGIPGLAGPGETQYF
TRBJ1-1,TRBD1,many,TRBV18,TGTGCCAGCTCACCACGACAGGGGTTGGCTGAAGCTTTCTTT,CASSPRQGLAEAFF
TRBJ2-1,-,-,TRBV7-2,TGTGCCAGCAGCTTAGCTTTCCGGGACACACACAATGAGCAGTTCTTC,CASSLAFRDTHNEQFF
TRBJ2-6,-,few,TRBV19,TGTGCCAGTACGAATTACAGGGCTGGGGCCAACGTCCTGACTTTC,CASTNYRAGANVLTF
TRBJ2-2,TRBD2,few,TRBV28,TGTGCCAGCAGTTTTTATTTCGCGGGAGAGAGGGAGCTGTTTTTT,CASSFYFAGERELFF
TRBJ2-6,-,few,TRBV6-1,TGTGCCAGCAGCGAAACTACAGTTTCTGGGGCCAACGTCCTGACTTTC,CASSETTVSGANVLTF
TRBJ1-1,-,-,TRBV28,TGTGCCAGTAGTCCCGAAGGGATGAACACTGAAGCTTTCTTT,CASSPEGMNTEAFF
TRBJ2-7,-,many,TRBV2,TGTGCCAGCAGTCATGACGGAATCTACGAGCAGTACTTC,CASSHDGIYEQYF
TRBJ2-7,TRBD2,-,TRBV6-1,TGTGCCAGCACGGGACTAGCGGGATCCTACGAGCAGTACTTC,CASTGLAGSYEQYF
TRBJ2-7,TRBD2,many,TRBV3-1,TGTGCCAGCAGCCAAGATAGCGGGACTAGCGTCCGCGGCGAGCAGTACTTC,CASSQDSGTSVRGEQYF
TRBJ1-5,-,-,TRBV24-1,TGTGCCACCAGTGACTCTCAGGGGAGGAGCAATCAGCCCCAGCATTTT,CATSDSQGRSNQPQHF
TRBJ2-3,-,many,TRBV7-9,TGTGCCAGCAGCCTAATCCAGGGTGATACGCAGTATTTT,CASSLIQGDTQYF
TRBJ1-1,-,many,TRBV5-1,TGCGCCAGCAGCATGCAGCCGGAGGGGAACACTGAAGCTTTCTTT,CASSMQPEGNTEAFF
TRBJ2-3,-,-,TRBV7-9,TGTGCCAGCAGCTTATTTGACACAGATACGCAGTATTTT,CASSLFDTDTQYF
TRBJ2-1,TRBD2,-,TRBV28,TGTGCCAGCAGTTTGGTTAGCGGGACCTCCTACAATGAGCAGTTCTTC,CASSLVSGTSYNEQFF